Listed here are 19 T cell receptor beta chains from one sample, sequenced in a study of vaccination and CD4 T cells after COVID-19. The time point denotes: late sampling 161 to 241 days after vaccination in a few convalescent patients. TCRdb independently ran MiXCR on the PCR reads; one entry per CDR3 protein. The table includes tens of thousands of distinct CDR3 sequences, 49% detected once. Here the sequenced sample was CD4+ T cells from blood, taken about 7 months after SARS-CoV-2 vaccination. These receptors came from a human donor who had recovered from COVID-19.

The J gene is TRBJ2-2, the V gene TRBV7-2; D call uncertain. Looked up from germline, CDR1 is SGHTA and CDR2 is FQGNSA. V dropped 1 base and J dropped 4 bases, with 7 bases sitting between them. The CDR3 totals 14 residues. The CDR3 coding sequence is TGTGCCAGCAGCTTAGGTCTCGGCACCGGGGAGCTGTTTTTT. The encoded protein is CASSLGLGTGELFF.

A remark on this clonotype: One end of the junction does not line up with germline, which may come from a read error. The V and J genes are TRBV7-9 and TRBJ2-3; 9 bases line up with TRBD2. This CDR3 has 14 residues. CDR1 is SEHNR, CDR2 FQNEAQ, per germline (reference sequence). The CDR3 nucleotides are TGTGCCAGCAGCATAGCGGGAGTGGCAGATACGCAGTATTTT. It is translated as CASSIAGVADTQYF.

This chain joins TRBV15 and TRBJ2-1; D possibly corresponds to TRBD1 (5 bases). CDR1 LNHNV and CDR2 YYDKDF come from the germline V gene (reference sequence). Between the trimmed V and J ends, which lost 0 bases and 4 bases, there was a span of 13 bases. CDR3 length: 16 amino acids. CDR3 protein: CATSRDAAGIYNEQFF. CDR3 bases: TGTGCCACCAGCAGAGATGCGGCAGGGATTTACAATGAGCAGTTCTTC. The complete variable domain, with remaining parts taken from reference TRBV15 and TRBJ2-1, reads DAMVIQNPRYQVTQFGKPVTLSCSQTLNHNVMYWYQQKSSQAPKLLFHYYDKDFNNEADTPDNFQSRRPNTSFCFLDIRSPGLGDTAMYLCATSRDAAGIYNEQFFGPGTRLTVL.

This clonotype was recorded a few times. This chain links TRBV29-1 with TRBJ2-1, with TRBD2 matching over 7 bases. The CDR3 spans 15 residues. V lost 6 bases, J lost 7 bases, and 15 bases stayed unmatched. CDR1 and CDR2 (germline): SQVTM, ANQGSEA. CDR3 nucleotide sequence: TGCAGCGTAGTTGGCGGGAGCGGGTTAGGGAATGAGCAGTTCTTC. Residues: CSVVGGSGLGNEQFF.

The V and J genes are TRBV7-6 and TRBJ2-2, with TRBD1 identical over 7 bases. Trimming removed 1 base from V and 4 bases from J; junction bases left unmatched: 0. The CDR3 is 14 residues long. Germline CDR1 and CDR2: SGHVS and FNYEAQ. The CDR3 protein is CASSLGQGTGELFF. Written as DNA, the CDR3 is TGTGCCAGCAGCTTAGGACAGGGCACCGGGGAGCTGTTTTTT.

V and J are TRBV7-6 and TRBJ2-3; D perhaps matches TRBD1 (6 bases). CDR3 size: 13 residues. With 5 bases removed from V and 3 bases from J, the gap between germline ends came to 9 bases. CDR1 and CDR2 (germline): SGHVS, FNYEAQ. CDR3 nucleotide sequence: TGTGCCAGCAGCCTCCAGGGGACAGATACGCAGTATTTT. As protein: CASSLQGTDTQYF.

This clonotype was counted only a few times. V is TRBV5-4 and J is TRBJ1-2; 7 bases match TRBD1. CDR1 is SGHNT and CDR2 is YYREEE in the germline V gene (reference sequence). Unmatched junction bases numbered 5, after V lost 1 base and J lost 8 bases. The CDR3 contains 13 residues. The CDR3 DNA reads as TGTGCCAGCAGCTTGAAGGGGGCAGGGGGCTACACCTTC. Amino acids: CASSLKGAGGYTF.

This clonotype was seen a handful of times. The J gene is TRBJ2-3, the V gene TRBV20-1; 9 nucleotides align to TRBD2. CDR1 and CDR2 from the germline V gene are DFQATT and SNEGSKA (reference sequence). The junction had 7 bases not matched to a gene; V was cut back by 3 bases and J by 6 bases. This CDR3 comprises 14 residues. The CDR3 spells CSASSLAGHDTQYF. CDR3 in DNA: TGCAGTGCTAGTTCCCTAGCGGGACATGATACGCAGTATTTT.

The CDR3 region is CASSFTGTPNLFYEQYF. The CDR3 nucleotides read TGTGCCAGCAGTTTTACCGGGACTCCAAACCTCTTCTACGAGCAGTACTTC. The chain recombines TRBV27 with TRBJ2-7, with D perhaps matching TRBD2 (6 bases). The CDR3 spans 17 residues. The V and J ends lost 3 bases and 3 bases respectively, with 21 bases between them. Germline V gene sequence: CDR1 MNHEY, CDR2 SMNVEV (reference sequence).

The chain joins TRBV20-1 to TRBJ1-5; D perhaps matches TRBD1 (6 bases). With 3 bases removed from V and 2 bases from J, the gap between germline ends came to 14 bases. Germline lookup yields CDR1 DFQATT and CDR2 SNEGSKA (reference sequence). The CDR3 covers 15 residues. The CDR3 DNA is TGCAGTGCTAGGGGTGGGGGCGACGGCAATCAGCCCCAGCATTTT. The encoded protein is CSARGGGDGNQPQHF.

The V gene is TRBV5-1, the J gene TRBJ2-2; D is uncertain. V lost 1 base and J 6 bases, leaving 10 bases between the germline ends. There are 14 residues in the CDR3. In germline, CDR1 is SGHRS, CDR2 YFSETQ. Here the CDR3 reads CASSLSLFPGELFF. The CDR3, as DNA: TGCGCCAGCAGCTTGTCATTATTCCCCGGGGAGCTGTTTTTT.

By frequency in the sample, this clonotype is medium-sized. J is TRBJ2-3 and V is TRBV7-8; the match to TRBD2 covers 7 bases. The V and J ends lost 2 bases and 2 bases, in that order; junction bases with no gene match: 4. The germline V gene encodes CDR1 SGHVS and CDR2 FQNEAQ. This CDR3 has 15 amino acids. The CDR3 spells CASSLRSGNTDTQYF. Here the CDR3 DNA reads TGTGCCAGCAGCTTACGAAGCGGGAACACAGATACGCAGTATTTT.

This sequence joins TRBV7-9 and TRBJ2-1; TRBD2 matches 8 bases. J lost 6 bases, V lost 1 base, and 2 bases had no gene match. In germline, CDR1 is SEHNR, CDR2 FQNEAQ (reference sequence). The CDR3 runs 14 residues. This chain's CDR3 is CASSLVTSVNEQFF. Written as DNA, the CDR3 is TGTGCCAGCAGCTTAGTGACTAGCGTCAATGAGCAGTTCTTC.

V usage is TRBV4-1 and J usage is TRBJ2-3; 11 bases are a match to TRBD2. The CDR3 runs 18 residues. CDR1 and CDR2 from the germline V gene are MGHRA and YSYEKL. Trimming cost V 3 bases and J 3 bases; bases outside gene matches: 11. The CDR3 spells CASSHRLAGGPFTDTQYF. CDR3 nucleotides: TGCGCCAGCAGCCACCGATTAGCGGGAGGGCCATTTACAGATACGCAGTATTTT.

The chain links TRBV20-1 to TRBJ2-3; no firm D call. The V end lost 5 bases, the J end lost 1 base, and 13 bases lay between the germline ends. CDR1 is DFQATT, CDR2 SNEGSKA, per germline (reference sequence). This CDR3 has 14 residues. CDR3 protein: CSAYNTRGTDTQYF. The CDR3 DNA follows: TGCAGTGCTTATAACACCCGGGGCACAGATACGCAGTATTTT.

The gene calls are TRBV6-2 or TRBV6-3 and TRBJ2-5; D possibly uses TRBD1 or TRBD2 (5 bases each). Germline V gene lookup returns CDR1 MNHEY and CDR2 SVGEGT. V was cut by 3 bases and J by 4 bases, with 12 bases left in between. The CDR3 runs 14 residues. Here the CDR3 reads CASSYSAGRETQYF. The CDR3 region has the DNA TGTGCCAGCAGTTATTCGGCAGGGAGAGAGACCCAGTACTTC.

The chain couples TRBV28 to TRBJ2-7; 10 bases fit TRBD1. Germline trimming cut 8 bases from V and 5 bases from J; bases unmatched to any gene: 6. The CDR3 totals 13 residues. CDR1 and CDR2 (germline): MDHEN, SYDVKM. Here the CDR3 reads CASDRDRGNEQYF. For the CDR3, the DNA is TGTGCCAGCGACCGGGACAGGGGCAACGAGCAGTACTTC.

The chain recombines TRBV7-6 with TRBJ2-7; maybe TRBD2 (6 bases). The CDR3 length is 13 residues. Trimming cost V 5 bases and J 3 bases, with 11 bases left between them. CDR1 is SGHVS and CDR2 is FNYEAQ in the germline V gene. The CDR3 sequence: CASSAGRYYEQYF. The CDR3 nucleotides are TGTGCCAGCAGCGCCGGGAGATACTACGAGCAGTACTTC.

This chain's CDR3 is CAWDQGQGRTEAFF. In DNA form, the CDR3 reads TGTGCCTGGGACCAGGGACAGGGGAGGACTGAAGCTTTCTTT. The chain uses TRBV30 and TRBJ1-1, with 10 bases fitting TRBD1. Germline loops: CDR1 GTSNPN, CDR2 SVGIG (reference sequence). This CDR3 comprises 14 residues. Losses at the gene ends were 5 bases for V and 5 bases for J; bases not matched to a gene: 8.